This entry lists 30 T cell receptor beta chains sequenced from one sample in a study of vaccination and CD4 T cells after COVID-19. For these receptors, no antigen is known. Cultured CD4+ T-cell DNA underwent Oncomine TCR Beta short-read sequencing. TCRdb ran MiXCR on the PCR reads and lists one entry per CDR3 protein. The table includes roughly 11,000 distinct CDR3 sequences, roughly half detected once. Noted treatment: roughly ten-day PBMC culture with coronavirus spike peptide pools or control peptides (ViraFEST assay). Sequenced input: CD4+ T cells from blood, cultured in vitro. Receptors originate from a human donor who had recovered from COVID-19.

The chain carries TRBV6-1 and TRBJ1-1, with TRBD1 identical over 8 bases. The CDR3 has 16 residues. V shed 4 bases, J shed 7 bases, and the junction held 14 bases outside the gene matches. The germline gives CDR1 MNHNS, CDR2 SASEGT. This chain's CDR3 is CASSAPAHRGNIEAFF. The CDR3 nucleotides read TGTGCCAGCAGTGCCCCAGCCCACAGGGGGAATATTGAAGCTTTCTTT.

This clonotype has just one count. The V and J genes are TRBV6-1 and TRBJ1-1; no clear D. Germline lookup yields CDR1 MNHNS and CDR2 SASEGT. Trimming removed 3 bases at V and 1 base at J, with 15 bases between. CDR3 length: 16 residues. Here the CDR3 DNA reads TGTGCCAGCAGTGACGAGTCTCGGCCCCGGAACACTGAAGCTTTCTTT. Amino acid sequence: CASSDESRPRNTEAFF.

V and J are TRBV12-5 and TRBJ1-1, with 7 bases aligning to TRBD1. CDR1 is LGHNT and CDR2 is FRNRAP in the germline V gene. V gave up 0 bases and J gave up 0 bases; unmatched junction bases: 7. The CDR3 has 17 residues. The chain's CDR3 is CASGLVGRTGMNTEAFF. The CDR3 DNA is TGTGCTAGTGGTTTGGTAGGACGGACAGGTATGAACACTGAAGCTTTCTTT.

This chain links TRBV6-1 with TRBJ1-3; possibly TRBD1 for D (5 bases). This CDR3 comprises 14 residues. V lost 4 bases to trimming and J lost 6 bases, with 13 bases between them. In germline, CDR1 is MNHNS, CDR2 SASEGT. The CDR3 DNA follows: TGTGCCAGCAGTGCCCCAGGGATGGTAAACACCATATATTTT. Protein product: CASSAPGMVNTIYF.

The sample holds a few counts of this clonotype. The V and J genes are TRBV29-1 and TRBJ1-2, with TRBD1 matching over 7 bases. The germline gives CDR1 SQVTM, CDR2 ANQGSEA. V was pared by 0 bases and J by 4 bases, with 2 bases of the junction left unmatched. The CDR3 loop spans 13 amino acids. CDR3 nucleotide sequence: TGCAGCGTTGAAGAGAGGGGGCCCTATGGCTACACCTTC. Translating gives CSVEERGPYGYTF. Filled out from reference TRBV29-1 and TRBJ1-2, the complete variable domain reads SAVISQKPSRDICQRGTSLTIQCQVDSQVTMMFWYRQQPGQSLTLIATANQGSEATYESGFVIDKFPISRPNLTFSTLTVSNMSPEDSSIYLCSVEERGPYGYTFGSGTRLTVV.

V gene TRBV30 combines with J gene TRBJ2-3, with TRBD1 matching over 8 bases. CDR1 and CDR2 (germline): GTSNPN, SVGIG (reference sequence). This CDR3 has 14 amino acids. The trim removed 0 bases at V and 6 bases at J, leaving 5 bases unmatched. For the CDR3, the DNA is TGTGCCTGGAGTGTATTTGGACAGGGCGATACGCAGTATTTT. It translates to CAWSVFGQGDTQYF.

The chain links TRBV10-3 to TRBJ2-1, with D possibly matching TRBD1 (6 bases). This CDR3 is 15 amino acids long. CDR1 is ENHRY and CDR2 is SYGVKD in the germline V gene. V lost 2 bases and J 2 bases, leaving 10 bases between the germline ends. The CDR3 DNA reads as TGTGCCATCAGTGAGGTCAGGGGAACCTACAATGAGCAGTTCTTC. Its protein product is CAISEVRGTYNEQFF.

This CDR3 is CASSETDSNQPQHF. The CDR3 DNA sequence: TGTGCCAGCAGTGAAACCGATAGCAATCAGCCCCAGCATTTT. The chain uses TRBV2 and TRBJ1-5; no firm D call. V was trimmed by 2 bases and J by 0 bases, leaving 5 bases between them. The CDR3 totals 14 residues. CDR1 SNHLY and CDR2 FYNNEI come from the germline V gene.

This clonotype showed up just a few times. The V call is TRBV2, the J call TRBJ2-3, with D unresolved. Germline CDR1 reads SNHLY; CDR2 reads FYNNEI. V gave up 0 bases and J gave up 0 bases, with 10 bases separating them. CDR3 length: 16 amino acids. The CDR3 DNA is TGTGCCAGCAGTGAAGCGTCCAGCCGAAGCACAGATACGCAGTATTTT. Residues: CASSEASSRSTDTQYF.

V and J are TRBV6-5 and TRBJ1-1; a weak D match, TRBD1 (6 bases). With 3 bases removed from V and 4 bases from J, the gap between germline ends came to 12 bases. The CDR3 has 14 amino acids. CDR1 is MNHEY, CDR2 SVGAGI, per germline. CDR3: CASSYSPGVTEAFF. In nucleotides, the CDR3 is TGTGCCAGCAGTTATTCTCCAGGGGTCACTGAAGCTTTCTTT.

In DNA form, the CDR3 reads TGCGCCAGCAGTTCGGAAGCAGGGAGAACTGAAGCTTTCTTT. It yields the protein CASSSEAGRTEAFF. The chain employs TRBV5-1 and TRBJ1-1, with a possible D match to TRBD1 (5 bases). CDR1 and CDR2 from the germline V gene are SGHRS and YFSETQ. This CDR3 has 14 residues. V was pared by 5 bases and J by 5 bases, with 16 bases between.

The chain carries TRBV10-3 and TRBJ2-3, with 11 positions matching TRBD1. The length of the CDR3 is 15 residues. Germline V gives CDR1 ENHRY, CDR2 SYGVKD. J gave up 3 bases and V 6 bases, and 5 bases lay outside the gene matches. The chain's CDR3 is CAISTGTGGTDTQYF. The DNA for the CDR3 is TGTGCCATCAGCACGGGGACAGGGGGGACAGATACGCAGTATTTT.

The chain's CDR3 is CARSLRPGTRQYF. CDR3 coding DNA: TGTGCCAGAAGCCTACGCCCAGGTACTCGGCAGTACTTC. This chain uses TRBV5-3 with TRBJ2-7; no clear D. TRBV5-3 is known as an ORF, though its function is uncertain. CDR3 length: 13 residues. Trimming left V 4 bases short and J 9 bases short, with 17 bases between.

There are a few counts of this clonotype. CDR3 in DNA: TGCGCCAGCAGACCGGGACAGGGGGTGAACACTGAAGCTTTCTTT. It yields the protein CASRPGQGVNTEAFF. This rearrangement joins TRBV5-1 to TRBJ1-1; 11 bases map to TRBD1. The CDR3 has 15 amino acids. CDR1 SGHRS and CDR2 YFSETQ come from the germline V gene. Germline trimming cut 5 bases from V and 0 bases from J; bases unmatched to any gene: 3.

The gene calls are TRBV7-9 and TRBJ2-7; D remains unclear. Germline lookup yields CDR1 SEHNR and CDR2 FQNEAQ (reference sequence). This CDR3 region has 14 residues. The germline V and J ends were trimmed by 0 bases and 0 bases, with 6 bases remaining between them. Here the CDR3 reads CASSLAAASYEQYF. CDR3 nucleotides: TGTGCCAGCAGCTTAGCGGCAGCCTCCTACGAGCAGTACTTC.

The rearrangement joins TRBV2 to TRBJ1-2, with 8 bases matching TRBD1. With V trimmed by 6 bases and J by 2 bases, 5 bases remained unmatched. The germline gives CDR1 SNHLY, CDR2 FYNNEI. The CDR3 length is 14 residues. CDR3 in DNA: TGTGCCAGCAGAAGACAGGGGCGGAACTATGGCTACACCTTC. The encoded protein is CASRRQGRNYGYTF.

This clonotype showed up just a few times. The chain has TRBV10-3 and TRBJ2-7, with 7 bases fitting TRBD1. Germline loops: CDR1 ENHRY, CDR2 SYGVKD. V gave up 0 bases and J gave up 4 bases; unmatched junction bases: 6. The CDR3 spans 15 residues. The CDR3 nucleotides read TGTGCCATCAGTGAGTCGAAGGGACAGAGGTACGAGCAGTACTTC. Amino acid sequence: CAISESKGQRYEQYF.

The chain recombines TRBV30 with TRBJ1-2, with D possibly being TRBD1 (5 bases). V was shortened by 6 bases and J by 0 bases, with 11 bases between the two germline ends. CDR1 and CDR2 (germline): GTSNPN, SVGIG (reference sequence). The CDR3 loop spans 13 amino acids. The CDR3 region is CACPPGANYGYTF. Here the CDR3 DNA reads TGTGCCTGTCCTCCGGGGGCTAACTATGGCTACACCTTC. The full variable domain, in which reference TRBV30 and TRBJ1-2 provide the parts outside the CDR3, is SQTIHQWPATLVQPVGSPLSLECTVEGTSNPNLYWYRQAAGRGLQLLFYSVGIGQISSEVPQNLSASRPQDRQFILSSKKLLLSDSGFYLCACPPGANYGYTFGSGTRLTVV.

The genes are TRBV6-5 and TRBJ1-2; 8 nucleotides align to TRBD1. Germline CDR1 MNHEY, CDR2 SVGAGI. This CDR3 is built from 16 residues. Trimming took 0 bases from V and 8 from J; bases not matched to a gene: 11. The CDR3 bases are TGTGCCAGCAGTTACTCGGTAGACAGGACAGGGCGCGGCTACACCTTC. It is translated as CASSYSVDRTGRGYTF.

The V call is TRBV5-4, the J call TRBJ1-1; D remains ambiguous. Trimming removed 3 bases from V and 5 bases from J, with 14 bases in between. Germline CDR1 SGHNT, CDR2 YYREEE (reference sequence). The CDR3 length is 14 residues. Here the CDR3 reads CASSSAGRGTEAFF. In nucleotides, the CDR3 is TGTGCCAGCAGCTCGGCCGGGCGAGGGACTGAAGCTTTCTTT. The variable domain in full, with the rest retrieved from reference TRBV5-4 and TRBJ1-1, is ETGVTQSPTHLIKTRGQQVTLRCSSQSGHNTVSWYQQALGQGPQFIFQYYREEENGRGNFPPRFSGLQFPNYSSELNVNALELDDSALYLCASSSAGRGTEAFFGQGTRLTVV.

The chain joins TRBV18 to TRBJ1-6; no reliable D call. Trimming took 3 bases from V and 7 from J, leaving 13 bases between them. From germline, CDR1 is KGHSH and CDR2 LQKENI. This CDR3 comprises 15 residues. CDR3 DNA sequence: TGTGCCAGCTCACCTCCCAGGCCGGTGAATTCACCCCTCCACTTT. It codes for CASSPPRPVNSPLHF. Filled out from reference TRBV18 and TRBJ1-6, the complete variable domain reads NAGVMQNPRHLVRRRGQEARLRCSPMKGHSHVYWYRQLPEEGLKFMVYLQKENIIDESGMPKERFSAEFPKEGPSILRIQQVVRGDSAAYFCASSPPRPVNSPLHFGNGTRLTVT.

V gene TRBV9 combines with J gene TRBJ2-5; D unclear. CDR1 is SGDLS, CDR2 YYNGEE, per germline. The length of the CDR3 is 12 residues. Trimming left V 0 bases short and J 6 bases short, with 6 bases between. The CDR3 DNA sequence: TGTGCCAGCAGCGTAGAGGGAAAGACCCAGTACTTC. As protein: CASSVEGKTQYF.

This clonotype was found a few times. The chain joins TRBV5-1 to TRBJ1-5; D is possibly TRBD1 (5 bases). From germline, CDR1 is SGHRS and CDR2 YFSETQ. This CDR3 contains 15 residues. Trimming left V 0 bases short and J 3 bases short, with 10 bases between. The CDR3 DNA reads TGCGCCAGCAGCTTGGGCGGGACGGACAATCAGCCCCAGCATTTT. Translated, it gives CASSLGGTDNQPQHF.

This clonotype was counted only a few times. The rearrangement uses TRBV6-1 and TRBJ2-5; 8 bases align to TRBD1. The CDR3 consists of 14 residues. After removal of 3 bases from V and 6 bases from J, the junction contained 6 bases not matched to a gene. Germline CDR1 MNHNS, CDR2 SASEGT. CDR3 loop: CASSEVDRGQTQYF. DNA for the CDR3: TGTGCCAGCAGTGAGGTCGACAGGGGACAGACCCAGTACTTC.

Only a few counts were recorded for this clonotype. The chain has TRBV6-5 and TRBJ2-5; D is perhaps TRBD2 (7 bases). Germline CDR1 MNHEY, CDR2 SVGAGI. The CDR3 covers 16 residues. Trimming took 0 bases from V and 5 from J, leaving 16 bases between them. CDR3 DNA sequence: TGTGCCAGCAGTTACTCGGGTGGGGGGGCGCGTGAGACCCAGTACTTC. Translated: CASSYSGGGARETQYF.

The V and J genes are TRBV7-9 and TRBJ2-7; 8 bases match TRBD1. Germline CDR1 SEHNR, CDR2 FQNEAQ (reference sequence). The CDR3 is 15 amino acids. Trimming at V came to 8 bases and at J to 3 bases, leaving 12 bases not matched to a gene. CDR3 amino acids: CASQASTGEGYEQYF. The CDR3 bases are TGTGCCAGCCAAGCTTCGACAGGGGAAGGCTACGAGCAGTACTTC.

This clonotype appeared once. This rearrangement joins TRBV19 to TRBJ2-3, with 8 bases that match TRBD1. This CDR3 comprises 13 residues. Germline V lookup: CDR1 LNHDA, CDR2 SQIVND (reference sequence). The J segment lost 4 bases and the V segment lost 10 bases, leaving 7 bases of the junction unmatched. The CDR3 is CATGQGGPDTQYF. The CDR3 region has the DNA TGTGCCACCGGACAGGGAGGCCCAGATACGCAGTATTTT.

The rearrangement links TRBV4-2 to TRBJ1-3; D may be TRBD1 (5 bases). Germline-derived CDR1 and CDR2 are LGHNA and YNFKEQ. Trimming pared 1 base from V and 4 bases from J, leaving 14 bases between. The CDR3 loop spans 16 amino acids. Here the CDR3 reads CASSQGLGGAGNTIYF. The DNA of the CDR3 is TGTGCCAGCAGCCAAGGTCTTGGGGGAGCGGGAAACACCATATATTTT.

V is TRBV24-1 and J is TRBJ2-5; D call uncertain. Trimming left V 4 bases short and J 5 bases short, with 19 bases between. Germline values: CDR1 KGHDR, CDR2 SFDVKD. This CDR3 is 16 amino acids long. The CDR3 protein is CATSENDGRRWETQYF. The CDR3 nucleotides read TGTGCCACCAGTGAAAACGACGGTCGGCGGTGGGAGACCCAGTACTTC.

V is TRBV29-1 and J is TRBJ1-1, with 9 bases that match TRBD1. The trim removed 4 bases at V and 5 bases at J, leaving 14 bases unmatched. CDR3 length: 16 amino acids. Germline values: CDR1 SQVTM, CDR2 ANQGSEA. CDR3 loop: CSVAGRQGGSWTEAFF. The DNA of the CDR3 is TGCAGCGTTGCCGGAAGACAGGGGGGATCCTGGACTGAAGCTTTCTTT.